The present T cell receptor beta chain was sequenced within a study of vaccination and CD4 T cells after COVID-19 (dated by TCRdb to between 2022 and 2023). Background for the entire study: Every convalescent patient had a positive nasal swab PCR test for SARS-CoV-2, with mild disease in nine patients and severe disease in one. Six males and four females were included in the convalescent cohort, with two Hispanic individuals, seven Caucasians, two Asians and one multiracial person represented. Two doses of either the Pfizer-BioNTech BNT162b2 vaccine (n=8) or the Moderna mRNA-1273 vaccine (n=2) were administered to participants. Post-COVID blood samples were collected from convalescent patients a median of approximately 100 days after diagnosis, with a range of roughly 30 to 161 days. Post-vaccine blood samples were collected a median of about 69 days after the second vaccine dose, ranging from roughly 13 to 250 days. The cultures were stimulated with overlapping spike peptide pools from SARS-CoV-2 and from the common cold coronaviruses HCoV-NL63, HCoV-OC43 and HCoV-229E. Control cultures used a CEFX viral epitope pool as positive control, an HIV-1 Nef peptide pool as negative control, or no peptide. In 10 COVID-19 convalescent patients and 4 infection-naive healthy vaccine recipients, the spike-specific CD4+ TCR repertoire before mRNA vaccination was compared with the repertoire after mRNA vaccination. The full study reports these points: Relatively few convalescent patients were included in the study, and early timepoints after natural infection were not analyzed. In convalescent patients, a median about 90% of post-vaccine SARS-CoV-2-reactive clones were detected only after vaccination, and vaccine-specific priming was suggested by this finding. Although the median number of SARS-CoV-2-reactive clonotypes went up from some 23 after infection to about 38 after vaccination, the increase was not significant. In convalescent patients, nearly all vaccine-specific clones (304 of 307) were found to be mono-reactive for SARS-CoV-2 spike rather than cross-reactive with common cold coronaviruses.

To prepare the library, PCR was applied. TCR sequencing of DNA from cultured CD4+ T cells used the Oncomine TCR Beta short-read assay at the Johns Hopkins FTIC core. The QIAamp micro DNA kit was used to extract genomic DNA from the cultured CD4+ T cells. Oncomine TCR Beta libraries from cultured CD4+ T cells were pooled using unique dual indexes and sequenced on an Illumina iSeq 100. Per the source publication's procedure: Non-productive sequences were removed, and CDR3s not starting with C, not ending with F or W, or shorter than 7 amino acids were discarded. The MANAFEST web application identified antigen-specific clonotypes by comparing peptide-stimulated wells against reference wells and other culture wells. Positive clones required FDR below 0.05, an odds ratio above 5, and productive frequency above 0.1% in at least two of three replicate wells. A clonotype was classed as cross-reactive if the clonotype showed significant expansion both in SARS-CoV-2 spike wells and in at least one common cold coronavirus spike condition. CDR3 homology was assessed with Levenshtein distances (stringdist) and unrooted phylogenetic trees (ape) in R version 3.6.1. Using fastp at Q25 and MiXCR, TCRdb reprocessed the public reads and kept productive beta chains. Rows with a matching CDR3 protein are joined into one entry that keeps the most common DNA and genes. These V and J calls rely on TCRdb rather than the paper's analysis. The sample records over 13,000 distinct CDR3 sequences, 51% of which are singletons. The ten largest make up around 13% of the sample.

Trimming at the junction amounts to 1 base on V and 3 bases on J, and the germline ends lie 16 bases apart. Counted from cysteine to phenylalanine, this CDR3 has 16 amino acids. CDR3 DNA only is kept here, 48 bases in frame from base 1. CDR1 and CDR2 (DFQATT, SNEGSKA) derive from the germline V gene (reference sequence). As concerns this clonotype: Its recognized antigen is unknown. No base-level quality is on record; no much larger clone is a single base apart.

The treatment or condition label on this specimen signifies: roughly 10-day PBMC culture with coronavirus spike peptide pools or control peptides (ViraFEST assay). The ViraFEST assay, used in the study, expanded antigen-specific T cells with peptide pools and then identified the expanded clonotypes through TCR sequencing. The convalescent patients' positive SARS-CoV-2 PCR tests were from March to December 2020, which was before the Alpha, Beta and Delta variants emerged in the United States. Each well held two million PBMCs cultured with roughly 10 ug/ml peptide pools in IMDM containing around 5.5% human AB serum and around 10 IU/ml IL-2. Half of the culture medium was replaced with fresh IL-2-containing medium on days 3 and 7. Once the cells had been in culture for over 9 days, the EasySep CD4+ T cell isolation kit was used to isolate CD4+ T cells by negative selection. Ficoll-Paque Plus gradient centrifugation was used to isolate PBMCs from whole blood, and the isolated PBMCs were then either used fresh or cryopreserved at -140C. In general, triplicate wells were set up for every culture condition.

This sequence originates from a human donor who had recovered from COVID-19. The rearranged chain carries TRBV20-1 and TRBJ2-1, with the D gene too uncertain to name. The specimen sequenced was CD4+ T cells from blood, cultured in vitro. The CDR3 reads as follows: CSARVGRLINYNEQFF. The nucleotide sequence reads TGCAGTGCTAGAGTCGGGCGGCTGATCAACTACAATGAGCAGTTCTTC.